The TCR beta chain under discussion was sequenced for a study of T cells expressing NK-cell markers. Study context: Beta-chain profiling covered CD3+CD56+NKG2C+, CD3+CD56+NKG2C- and CD3+CD56-NKG2C+ sorted subsets. Findings of the study overall: These clonotypes also led the CD3+CD56-NKG2C+ fraction in a handful of donors.

Libraries used 5'RACE template switching adding universal primer site and UMIs. TCRdb reprocessed the 5' RACE reads and stores each CDR3 protein as one record, lacking DNA. The sample totals under 500,000 distinct CDR3 sequences; its top ten clones hold 7.3%. This CDR3 has 12 amino acids. Germline lookup yields CDR1 SGHNT and CDR2 YYREEE (reference sequence). For this clonotype: The antigen is not known.

Sequences were obtained from blood T cells: a sorted CD56 or NKG2C T cell subset, CD4+ or CD8+ T cells, or bulk PBMC T cells (not recorded which). The receptor was isolated from a woman aged 18-70 years in good health. The chain couples TRBV5-4 to TRBJ2-7; TCRdb designates TRBD1, a call that cannot be tested without DNA. The CDR3 sequence: CASSPQGGEQYF. Together with reference TRBV5-4 and TRBJ2-7, the CDR3 gives the full variable domain: ETGVTQSPTHLIKTRGQQVTLRCSSQSGHNTVSWYQQALGQGPQFIFQYYREEENGRGNFPPRFSGLQFPNYSSELNVNALELDDSALYLCASSPQGGEQYFGPGTRLTVT.